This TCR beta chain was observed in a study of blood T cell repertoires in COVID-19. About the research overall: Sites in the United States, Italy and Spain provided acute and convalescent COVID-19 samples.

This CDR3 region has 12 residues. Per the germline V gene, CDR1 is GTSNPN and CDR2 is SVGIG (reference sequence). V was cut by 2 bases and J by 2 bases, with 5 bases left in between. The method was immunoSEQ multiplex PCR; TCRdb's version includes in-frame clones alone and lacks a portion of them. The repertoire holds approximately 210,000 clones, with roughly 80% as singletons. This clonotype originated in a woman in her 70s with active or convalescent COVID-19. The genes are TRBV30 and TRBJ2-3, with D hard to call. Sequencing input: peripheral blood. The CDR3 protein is CAWSSYTDTQYF. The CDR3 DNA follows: TGTGCCTGGAGTTCCTACACAGATACGCAGTATTTT.